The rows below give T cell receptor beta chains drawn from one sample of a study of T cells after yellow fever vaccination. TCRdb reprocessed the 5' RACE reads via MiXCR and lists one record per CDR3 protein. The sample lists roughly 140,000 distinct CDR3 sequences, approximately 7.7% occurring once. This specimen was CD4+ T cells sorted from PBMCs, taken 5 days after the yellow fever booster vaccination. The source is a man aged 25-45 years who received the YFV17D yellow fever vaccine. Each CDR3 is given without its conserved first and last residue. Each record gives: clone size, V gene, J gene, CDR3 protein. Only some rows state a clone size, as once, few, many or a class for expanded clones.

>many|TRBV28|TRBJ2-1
ASVPRDRGLGEQF
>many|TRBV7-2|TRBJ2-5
ASSLVATGRETQY
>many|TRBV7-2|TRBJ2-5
ASSLGIRGRLETQY
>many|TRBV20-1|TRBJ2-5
SAIPLSGRVQETQY
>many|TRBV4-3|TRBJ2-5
ASSQGVGGTNYQETQY
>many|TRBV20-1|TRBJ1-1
SVLGAVNTEAF
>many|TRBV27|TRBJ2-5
ASSLLSTRETQY
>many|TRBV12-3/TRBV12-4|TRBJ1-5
ASSEREGSNQPQH
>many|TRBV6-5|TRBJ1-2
ASRKTAPYGYT
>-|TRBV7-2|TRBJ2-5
ASSVLAEQETQY
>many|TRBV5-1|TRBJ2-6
ASSSGVRAAGANVLT
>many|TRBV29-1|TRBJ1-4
SVTGSNEKLF
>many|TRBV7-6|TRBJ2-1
ASSLIAVAGPYNEQF
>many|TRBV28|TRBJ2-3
ASSLLGTSGTDTQY
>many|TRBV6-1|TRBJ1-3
ASSTGRGGHTIY
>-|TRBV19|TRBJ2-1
ASSSTPNYNEQF
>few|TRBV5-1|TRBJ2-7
ASSLGLDDEQY
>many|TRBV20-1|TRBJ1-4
SAPGPEGLF
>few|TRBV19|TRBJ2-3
ASSVGRLAGSDTQY
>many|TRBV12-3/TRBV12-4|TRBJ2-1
ASSLVYEQF
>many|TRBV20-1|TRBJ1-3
SARTGDSGNTIY
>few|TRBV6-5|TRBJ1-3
ASSYRGTSGGNTIY
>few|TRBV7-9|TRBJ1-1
ASSSPPYRGGEAF
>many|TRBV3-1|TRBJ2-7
ASSQGVAQGYEQY
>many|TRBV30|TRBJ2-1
AWSHPQRGAQGEQF
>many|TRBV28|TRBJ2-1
ASSGYNEQF
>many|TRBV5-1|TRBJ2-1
ASSEPGQGNEQF
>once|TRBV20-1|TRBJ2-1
CARDPTTGVYNEQF
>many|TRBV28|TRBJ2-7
ASSFRDRVSYEQY
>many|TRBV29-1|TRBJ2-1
SGWDRVNEQF
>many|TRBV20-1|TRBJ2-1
SWGSETMGDEQF
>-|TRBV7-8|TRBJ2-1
ASMGLSVRMIGEQF
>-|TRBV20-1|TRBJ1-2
TMGQGGDLHGYT
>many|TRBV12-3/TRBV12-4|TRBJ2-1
ASSLAGDEQF
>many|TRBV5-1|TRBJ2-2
ASSLLVSNTGELF
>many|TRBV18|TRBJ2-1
ASSPTSGSYEQF
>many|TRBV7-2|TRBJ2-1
ASSLKGNENEQF
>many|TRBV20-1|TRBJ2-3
SALTGVSTDTQY